A single sample is the source of the 13 T cell receptor beta chains below, sequenced in a study of regulatory T cells in long-lasting Graves disease. Time point of the sample: persistent/refractory GD, antithyroid drugs over 5 years with positive TRAb. The TCR library used RNA extracted from PBMCs. Relying on iRepertoire HTBI primers and Arm-PCR of CDR3 regions, the team built TCR beta libraries. Via MiXCR, TCRdb re-called the multiplex PCR reads, giving one row per CDR3 protein. Here the sample spans 600,000 to 850,000 distinct CDR3 sequences, around 30% being singletons. Specimen: peripheral blood mononuclear cells (PBMCs), collected when the disease was refractory, from a patient treated with antithyroid drugs. The receptor source for this set is a female donor with Graves disease.

The V gene is TRBV19, the J gene TRBJ1-5; unclear D gene. The ends were cut back, 5 bases at V and 4 bases at J, with 18 bases in the middle. This CDR3 has 16 amino acids. Looked up from germline, CDR1 is LNHDA and CDR2 is SQIVND (reference sequence). In DNA, the CDR3 is TGTGCCAGTAGTTCAACGGGCTCCTTGGGGAATCAGCCCCAGCATTTT. Translated, it gives CASSSTGSLGNQPQHF.

This clonotype was found a few times. This sequence joins TRBV29-1 and TRBJ1-1, with D maybe TRBD1 (6 bases). The CDR3 length is 17 residues. V lost 2 bases, J lost 5 bases, and 24 bases lay in between. Germline V gives CDR1 SQVTM, CDR2 ANQGSEA. CDR3 protein: CSVEPELNFGDRTEAFF. In DNA, the CDR3 is TGCAGCGTTGAACCCGAGCTGAATTTCGGTGACAGGACTGAAGCTTTCTTT. The full variable domain, with the rest looked up from reference TRBV29-1 and TRBJ1-1, is SAVISQKPSRDICQRGTSLTIQCQVDSQVTMMFWYRQQPGQSLTLIATANQGSEATYESGFVIDKFPISRPNLTFSTLTVSNMSPEDSSIYLCSVEPELNFGDRTEAFFGQGTRLTVV.

This clonotype was observed a few times. The chain combines TRBV7-9 with TRBJ1-1; TRBD1 aligns across 8 bases. CDR3 length equals 14 residues. The V gene end was trimmed by 5 bases and the J gene end by 6 bases; junction bases not matched to a gene: 8. Per germline, CDR1 SEHNR and CDR2 FQNEAQ (reference sequence). The CDR3 sequence: CASSRGQDSPEAFF. As DNA, the CDR3 is TGTGCCAGCAGCAGGGGACAGGATTCCCCTGAAGCTTTCTTT.

CDR3 loop: CASSQKGVAVFGYTF. In nucleotides, the CDR3 is TGTGCCAGCAGCCAAAAGGGGGTCGCGGTTTTTGGCTACACCTTC. This sequence joins TRBV14 and TRBJ1-2, with D possibly matching TRBD1 (6 bases). V lost 2 bases, J lost 7 bases, and 17 bases lay in between. Germline V CDR1 and CDR2: SGHDN, FVKESK. The CDR3 is made up of 15 amino acids.

This clonotype occurred a few times. The V gene is TRBV20-1, the J gene TRBJ1-4; 7 bases are a match to TRBD1. Germline CDR1 reads DFQATT; CDR2 reads SNEGSKA (reference sequence). This CDR3 spans 14 amino acids. The J segment lost 5 bases and the V segment lost 6 bases, leaving 9 bases of the junction unmatched. The CDR3 here is CSAAPVTGNEKLFF. CDR3 bases: TGCAGTGCCGCCCCCGTGACAGGGAATGAAAAACTGTTTTTT.

The J gene is TRBJ1-2, the V gene TRBV24-1; weak D call: TRBD1 (6 bases). V shed 4 bases and J shed 4 bases, with 12 bases lying between them. Germline V gene sequence: CDR1 KGHDR, CDR2 SFDVKD. This CDR3 has 14 amino acids. As DNA, the CDR3 is TGTGCCACCAGTGAACCCGACAGGTCCTATGGCTACACCTTC. This codes for CATSEPDRSYGYTF.

This clonotype was seen only a few times. The chain links TRBV6-1 to TRBJ2-5, with 14 positions matching TRBD2. J lost 4 bases, V lost 2 bases, and 6 bases had no gene match. Germline CDR1 is MNHNS and CDR2 is SASEGT. This CDR3 comprises 17 residues. CDR3 in amino acids: CASSEMGLAGEAETQYF. As DNA, the CDR3 is TGTGCCAGCAGTGAAATGGGACTAGCGGGAGAGGCAGAGACCCAGTACTTC.

The V gene is TRBV2, the J gene TRBJ2-1; D is uncertain. This CDR3 is 15 amino acids long. The V gene's germline CDR1 is SNHLY and CDR2 FYNNEI. V lost 5 bases and J lost 0, with 11 bases in between. The CDR3: CASSSVGSSYNEQFF. The CDR3 DNA reads TGTGCCAGCAGTTCGGTCGGTTCCTCCTACAATGAGCAGTTCTTC.

The V call is TRBV19, the J call TRBJ1-5, with TRBD1 matching 7 bases. Germline V gives CDR1 LNHDA, CDR2 SQIVND (reference sequence). The CDR3 totals 16 residues. With 8 bases clipped from V and 6 bases from J, the junction kept 16 bases outside the gene matches. The CDR3 DNA reads as TGTGCCAGTTCCCCAGGGGAGACAGGGAGTACTCAGCCCCAGCATTTT. It specifies CASSPGETGSTQPQHF.

This clonotype has more than one count but fewer than ten. The chain carries TRBV20-1 and TRBJ1-1, with D unclear. CDR1 is DFQATT, CDR2 SNEGSKA, per germline (reference sequence). The CDR3 has 14 residues. The V end lost 0 bases, the J end lost 2 bases, and 10 bases lay between the germline ends. The CDR3, as DNA: TGCAGTGCTAGAGATTACAGAAGAAACACTGAAGCTTTCTTT. Encoded protein: CSARDYRRNTEAFF.

CDR3 region: CASSLNVFDRFNSPLHF. The DNA for the CDR3 is TGTGCCAGCAGTTTAAACGTTTTCGATCGATTCAATTCACCCCTCCACTTT. The chain combines TRBV27 with TRBJ1-6; D not certain. Germline CDR1 is MNHEY and CDR2 is SMNVEV (reference sequence). Deletions cut 2 bases from V and 7 bases from J, with 18 bases between. The CDR3 loop spans 17 amino acids.

CDR3 DNA sequence: TGCGCCAGCAGCTTGTGGGTTGGCGAGACCACTGAAGCTTTCTTT. Protein sequence: CASSLWVGETTEAFF. The rearrangement joins TRBV5-1 to TRBJ1-1, with unresolved D. This CDR3 is 15 amino acids long. Germline V gene data show CDR1 as SGHRS and CDR2 as YFSETQ. The V end was cut by 1 base, the J end by 4 bases, with 14 bases between.

This clonotype was detected only a few times. The V call is TRBV12-3 or TRBV12-4, the J call TRBJ2-7, with D possibly being TRBD1 or TRBD2 (8 bases each). The CDR3 has 14 amino acids. The ends were cut back, 10 bases at V and 2 bases at J, with 18 bases in the middle. The DNA of the CDR3 is TGTGCCACGGGACAGGCGGGGGGCCCCTACGAGCAGTACTTC. It specifies CATGQAGGPYEQYF.